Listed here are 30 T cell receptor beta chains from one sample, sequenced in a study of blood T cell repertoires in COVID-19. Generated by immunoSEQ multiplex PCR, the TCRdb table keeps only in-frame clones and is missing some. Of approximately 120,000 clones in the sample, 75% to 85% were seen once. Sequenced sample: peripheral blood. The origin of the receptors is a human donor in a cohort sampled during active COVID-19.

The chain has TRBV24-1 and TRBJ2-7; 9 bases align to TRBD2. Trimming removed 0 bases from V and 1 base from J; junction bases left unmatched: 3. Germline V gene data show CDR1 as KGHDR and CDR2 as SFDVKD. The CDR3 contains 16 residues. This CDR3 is CATSDLSGGPSYEQYF. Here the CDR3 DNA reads TGTGCCACCAGTGATTTGAGCGGGGGGCCGTCCTACGAGCAGTACTTC.

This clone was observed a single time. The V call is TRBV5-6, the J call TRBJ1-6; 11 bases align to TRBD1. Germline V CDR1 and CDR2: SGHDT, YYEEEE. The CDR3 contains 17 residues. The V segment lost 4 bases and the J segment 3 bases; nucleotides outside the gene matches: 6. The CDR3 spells CASSLDRGRVYNSPLHF. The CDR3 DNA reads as TGTGCCAGCAGCCTGGACAGGGGGCGCGTCTATAATTCACCCCTCCACTTT.

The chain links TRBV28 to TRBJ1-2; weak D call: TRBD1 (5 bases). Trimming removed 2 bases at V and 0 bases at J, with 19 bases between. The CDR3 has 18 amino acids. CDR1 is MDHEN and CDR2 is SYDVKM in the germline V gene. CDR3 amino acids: CASSLPTRQHGSNYGYTF. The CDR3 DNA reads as TGTGCCAGCAGTTTACCAACCCGACAGCACGGATCTAACTATGGCTACACCTTC.

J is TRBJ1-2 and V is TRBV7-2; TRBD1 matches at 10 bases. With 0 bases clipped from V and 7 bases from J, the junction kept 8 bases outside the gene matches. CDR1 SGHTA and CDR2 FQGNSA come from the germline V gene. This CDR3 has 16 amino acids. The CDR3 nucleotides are TGTGCCAGCAGCTTAGCGCTAAGCGGACAGGGGGTTGGCTACACCTTC. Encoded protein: CASSLALSGQGVGYTF.

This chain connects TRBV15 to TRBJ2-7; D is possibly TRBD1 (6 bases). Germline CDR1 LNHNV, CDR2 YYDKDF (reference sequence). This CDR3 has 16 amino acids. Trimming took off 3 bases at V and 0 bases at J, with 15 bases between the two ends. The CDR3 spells CATSSPWTASSYEQYF. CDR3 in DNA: TGTGCCACCAGCAGCCCGTGGACAGCGAGCTCCTACGAGCAGTACTTC.

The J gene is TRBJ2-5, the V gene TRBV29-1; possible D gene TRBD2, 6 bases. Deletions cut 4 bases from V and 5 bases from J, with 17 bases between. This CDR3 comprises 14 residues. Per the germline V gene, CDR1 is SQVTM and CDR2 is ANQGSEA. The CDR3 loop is CSVVGGVGVETQYF. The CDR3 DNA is TGCAGCGTTGTTGGAGGGGTTGGGGTGGAGACCCAGTACTTC. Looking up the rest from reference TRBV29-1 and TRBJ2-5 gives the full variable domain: SAVISQKPSRDICQRGTSLTIQCQVDSQVTMMFWYRQQPGQSLTLIATANQGSEATYESGFVIDKFPISRPNLTFSTLTVSNMSPEDSSIYLCSVVGGVGVETQYFGPGTRLLVL.

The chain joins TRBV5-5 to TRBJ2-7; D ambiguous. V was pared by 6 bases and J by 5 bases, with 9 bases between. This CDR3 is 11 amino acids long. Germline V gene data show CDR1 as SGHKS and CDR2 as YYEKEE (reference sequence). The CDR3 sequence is CASTFNDEQYF. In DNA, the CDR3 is TGTGCCAGCACCTTTAATGACGAGCAGTACTTC.

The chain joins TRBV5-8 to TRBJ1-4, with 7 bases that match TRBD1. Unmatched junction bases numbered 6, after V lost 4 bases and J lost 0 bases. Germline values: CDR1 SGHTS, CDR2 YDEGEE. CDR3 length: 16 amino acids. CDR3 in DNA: TGTGCCAGCAGCATGACAGGGACATCAACTAATGAAAAACTGTTTTTT. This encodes CASSMTGTSTNEKLFF.

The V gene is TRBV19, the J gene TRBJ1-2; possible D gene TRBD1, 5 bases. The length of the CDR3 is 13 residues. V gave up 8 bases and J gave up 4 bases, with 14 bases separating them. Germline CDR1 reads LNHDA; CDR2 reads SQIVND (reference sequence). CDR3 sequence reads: CASDAGTPYGYTF. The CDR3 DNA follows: TGTGCCAGTGACGCAGGGACTCCCTATGGCTACACCTTC.

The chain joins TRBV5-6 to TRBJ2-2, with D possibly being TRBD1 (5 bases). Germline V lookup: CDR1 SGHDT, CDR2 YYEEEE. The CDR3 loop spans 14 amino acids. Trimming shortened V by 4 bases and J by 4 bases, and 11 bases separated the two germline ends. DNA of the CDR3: TGTGCCAGCAGCCCAGGCAGGGCCACCGGGGAGCTGTTTTTT. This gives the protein CASSPGRATGELFF.

The CDR3 protein is CASSQEGTNEKLFF. The CDR3 coding sequence is TGTGCCAGCAGCCAAGAGGGCACTAATGAAAAACTGTTTTTT. This chain uses TRBV3-1 (or the pseudogene TRBV3-2) with TRBJ1-4; D call uncertain. The germline CDR1 and CDR2 sequences are LGHDT and YNNKEL (reference sequence). V was cut by 0 bases and J by 2 bases, with 4 bases left in between. The CDR3 totals 14 residues.

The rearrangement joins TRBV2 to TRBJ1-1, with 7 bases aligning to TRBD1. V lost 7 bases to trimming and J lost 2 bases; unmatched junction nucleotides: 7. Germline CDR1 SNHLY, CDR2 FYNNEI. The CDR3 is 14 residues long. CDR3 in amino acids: CASNKQGFNTEAFF. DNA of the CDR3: TGTGCCAGCAATAAACAGGGGTTTAACACTGAAGCTTTCTTT.

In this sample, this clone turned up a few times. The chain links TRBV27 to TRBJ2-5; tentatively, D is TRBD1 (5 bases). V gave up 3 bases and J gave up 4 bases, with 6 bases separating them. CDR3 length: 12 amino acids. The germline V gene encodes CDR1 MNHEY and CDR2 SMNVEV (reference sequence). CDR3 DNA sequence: TGTGCCAGCAGTTTTAGGGGAGAGACCCAGTACTTC. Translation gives CASSFRGETQYF.

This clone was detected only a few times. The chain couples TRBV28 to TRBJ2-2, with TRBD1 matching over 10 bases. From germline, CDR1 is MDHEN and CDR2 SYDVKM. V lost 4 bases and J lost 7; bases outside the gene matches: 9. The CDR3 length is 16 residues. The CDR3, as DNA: TGTGCCAGCAGTTCCCTCCGACAGGGGGCAATCGGGGAGCTGTTTTTT. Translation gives CASSSLRQGAIGELFF.

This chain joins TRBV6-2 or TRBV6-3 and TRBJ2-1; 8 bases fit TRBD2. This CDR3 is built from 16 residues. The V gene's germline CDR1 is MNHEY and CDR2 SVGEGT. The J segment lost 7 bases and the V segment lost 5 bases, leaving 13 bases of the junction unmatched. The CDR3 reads CASSDPSGTRGNEQFF. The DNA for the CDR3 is TGTGCCAGCAGTGACCCCTCCGGGACTAGGGGAAATGAGCAGTTCTTC.

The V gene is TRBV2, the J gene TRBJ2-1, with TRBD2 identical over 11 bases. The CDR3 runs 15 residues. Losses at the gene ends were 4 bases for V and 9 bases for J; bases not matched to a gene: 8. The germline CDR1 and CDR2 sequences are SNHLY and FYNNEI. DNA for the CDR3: TGTGCCAGCAGTGCACGACTAGCGGGAAGGGGTGAGCAGTTCTTC. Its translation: CASSARLAGRGEQFF.

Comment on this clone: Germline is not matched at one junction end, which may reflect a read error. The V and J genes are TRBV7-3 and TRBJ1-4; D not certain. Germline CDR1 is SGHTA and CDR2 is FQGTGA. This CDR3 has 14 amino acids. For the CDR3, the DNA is TGTGCCAGCAGCTTAGGAGCAACTAATGAAAAACTGCTTTTT. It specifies CASSLGATNEKLLF.

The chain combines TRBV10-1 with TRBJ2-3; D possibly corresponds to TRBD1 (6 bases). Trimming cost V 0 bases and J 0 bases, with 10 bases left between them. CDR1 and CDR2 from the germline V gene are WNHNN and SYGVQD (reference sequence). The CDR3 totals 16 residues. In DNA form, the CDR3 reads TGCGCCAGCAGTGAGTCTTGGACAGACAGCACAGATACGCAGTATTTT. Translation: CASSESWTDSTDTQYF.

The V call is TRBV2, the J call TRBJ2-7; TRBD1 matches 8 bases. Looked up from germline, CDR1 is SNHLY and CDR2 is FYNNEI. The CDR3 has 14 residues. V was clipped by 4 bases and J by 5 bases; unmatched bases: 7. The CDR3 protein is CASSAGGQGHEQYF. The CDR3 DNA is TGTGCCAGCAGTGCCGGAGGACAGGGTCACGAGCAGTACTTC.

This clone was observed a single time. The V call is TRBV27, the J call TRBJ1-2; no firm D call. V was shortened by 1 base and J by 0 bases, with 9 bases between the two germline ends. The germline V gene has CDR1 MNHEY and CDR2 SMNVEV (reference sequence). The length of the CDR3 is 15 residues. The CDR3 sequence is CASSLLSRANYGYTF. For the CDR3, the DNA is TGTGCCAGCAGTTTATTGTCCCGAGCTAACTATGGCTACACCTTC.

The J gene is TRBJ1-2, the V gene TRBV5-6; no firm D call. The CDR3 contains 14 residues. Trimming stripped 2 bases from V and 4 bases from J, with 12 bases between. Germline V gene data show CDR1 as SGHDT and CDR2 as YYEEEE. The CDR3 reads CASSFGTAAYGYTF. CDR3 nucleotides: TGTGCCAGCAGCTTCGGTACAGCAGCCTATGGCTACACCTTC. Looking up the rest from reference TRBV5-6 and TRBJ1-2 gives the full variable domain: DAGVTQSPTHLIKTRGQQVTLRCSPKSGHDTVSWYQQALGQGPQFIFQYYEEEERQRGNFPDRFSGHQFPNYSSELNVNALLLGDSALYLCASSFGTAAYGYTFGSGTRLTVV.

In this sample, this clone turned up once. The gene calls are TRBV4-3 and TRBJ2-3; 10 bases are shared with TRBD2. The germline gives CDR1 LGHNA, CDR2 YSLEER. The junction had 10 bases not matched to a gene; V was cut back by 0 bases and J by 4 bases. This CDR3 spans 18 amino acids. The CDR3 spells CASSQDRSSGSSADTQYF. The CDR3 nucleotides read TGCGCCAGCAGCCAAGATCGGTCTAGCGGGAGTTCTGCAGATACGCAGTATTTT.

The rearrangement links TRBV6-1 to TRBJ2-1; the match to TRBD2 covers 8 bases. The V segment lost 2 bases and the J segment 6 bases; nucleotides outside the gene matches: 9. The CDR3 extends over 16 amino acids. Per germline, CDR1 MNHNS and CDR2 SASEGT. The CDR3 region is CASSESSGSVVNEQFF. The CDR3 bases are TGTGCCAGCAGTGAATCAAGCGGGAGTGTGGTCAATGAGCAGTTCTTC.

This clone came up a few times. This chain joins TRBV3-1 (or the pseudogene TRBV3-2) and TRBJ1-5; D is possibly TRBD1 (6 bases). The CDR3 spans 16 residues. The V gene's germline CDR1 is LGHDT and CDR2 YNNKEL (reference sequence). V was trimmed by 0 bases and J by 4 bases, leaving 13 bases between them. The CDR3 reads CASSQDRGRGNQPQHF. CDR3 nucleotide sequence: TGTGCCAGCAGCCAAGATCGCGGGAGGGGGAATCAGCCCCAGCATTTT.

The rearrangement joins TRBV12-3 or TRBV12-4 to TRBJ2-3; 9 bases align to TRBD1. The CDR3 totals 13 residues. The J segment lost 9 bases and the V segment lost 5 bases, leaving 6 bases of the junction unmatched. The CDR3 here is CASSLVTGGTQYF. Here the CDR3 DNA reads TGTGCCAGCAGTCTAGTGACAGGGGGAACGCAGTATTTT.

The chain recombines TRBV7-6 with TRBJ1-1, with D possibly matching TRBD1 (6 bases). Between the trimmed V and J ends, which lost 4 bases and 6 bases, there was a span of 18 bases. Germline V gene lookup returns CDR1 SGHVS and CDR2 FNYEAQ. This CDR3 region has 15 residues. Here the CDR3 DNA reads TGTGCCAGCAGCTCCCTCCCGACAGGTCTTTCTGAAGCTTTCTTT. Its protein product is CASSSLPTGLSEAFF.

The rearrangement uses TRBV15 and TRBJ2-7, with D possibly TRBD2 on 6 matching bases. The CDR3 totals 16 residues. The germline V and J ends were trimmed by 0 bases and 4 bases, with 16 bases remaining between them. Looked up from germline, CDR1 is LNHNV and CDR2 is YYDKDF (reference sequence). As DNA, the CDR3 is TGTGCCACCAGCAGAGAACTCACGGGAGCGAAGTACGAGCAGTACTTC. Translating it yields CATSRELTGAKYEQYF.

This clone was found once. The CDR3: CATSRKRTSGVDEQFF. The CDR3 nucleotides are TGTGCCACCAGCAGGAAACGGACTAGCGGCGTGGATGAGCAGTTCTTC. V gene TRBV15 combines with J gene TRBJ2-1; TRBD2 matches at 10 bases. CDR1 and CDR2 (germline): LNHNV, YYDKDF (reference sequence). Germline trimming cut 3 bases from V and 8 bases from J; bases unmatched to any gene: 10. CDR3 size: 16 residues.

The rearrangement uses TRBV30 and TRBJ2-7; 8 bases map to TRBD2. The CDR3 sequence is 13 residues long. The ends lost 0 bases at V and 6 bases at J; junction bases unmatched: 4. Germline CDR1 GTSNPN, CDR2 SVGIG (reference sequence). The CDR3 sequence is CAWSVGGRSEQYF. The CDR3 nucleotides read TGTGCCTGGAGTGTCGGCGGGAGGTCCGAGCAGTACTTC.

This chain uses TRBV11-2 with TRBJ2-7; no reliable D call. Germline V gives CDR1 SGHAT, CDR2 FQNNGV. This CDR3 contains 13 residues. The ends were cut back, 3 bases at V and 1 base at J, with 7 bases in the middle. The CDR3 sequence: CASSFGRSYEQYF. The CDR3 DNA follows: TGTGCCAGCAGCTTTGGCAGGTCCTACGAGCAGTACTTC.